This TCR beta chain was obtained from a study of OX40 agonist ivuxolimab in advanced cancers. At the level of the whole study: The costimulatory receptor OX40 (CD134) was targeted by ivuxolimab, a fully human IgG2 agonistic monoclonal antibody. Prior anti-PD-1, anti-PD-L1 or anti-CTLA-4 therapy was permitted, and checkpoint inhibitors had been received by about two fifths of dose-escalation patients. Intravenous ivuxolimab was administered to patients every 2 weeks at six dose levels: 0.01, 0.1, 0.3, 1.5, 3 and 10 mg/kg. A male proportion of under 85% and a mean age of 60 years, ranging from roughly 23 to 85, were recorded for the dose-escalation cohort. Partial responses occurred in three dose-escalation patients: two with cutaneous melanoma and one with hepatocellular carcinoma. The point of sequencing TCRbeta in the periphery was to test whether ivuxolimab changed TCR sequence diversity and drove clonal T-cell expansion. Of the approximately 50 patients in dose escalation, approximately 20 had hepatocellular carcinoma, some 15 had melanoma, 9 had renal cell carcinoma and 9 had head and neck cancer. The monotherapy dose-escalation portion (N ≈ 50 patients) of the phase I ivuxolimab trial is reported in the paper.

From a lookup of the germline V gene, CDR1 and CDR2 are SNHLY and FYNNEI. The cysteine opens and the phenylalanine closes a CDR3 of 15 amino acids. Only CDR3 DNA is held: 45 bases, read in frame from base 1. Here V drops 5 bases and J drops 0 bases, and the junction holds 4 bases not matched to any gene. Points the paper makes about the study in general: On average, CD8+ T cells showed more expanded clones than CD4+ T cells after ivuxolimab. At doses of 0.1 to 3.0 mg/kg, clonal expansion of both CD4+ and CD8+ blood T cells was observed from baseline to week 6. Low levels of normalized T-cell clonal expansion were also seen in some patients who did not respond. In the 0.1-3.0 mg/kg groups, partial responders had among the lowest normalized peripheral clonal expansion, particularly in CD8+ T cells. Which antigens the clonally expanded peripheral T cells were specific for was not determined.

Genomic DNA was isolated from the sorted cells so that the TCRbeta CDR3 region could be sequenced. The immunoSEQ Assay was used for sequencing of TCRbeta CDR3 regions. TCRdb stores this immuneACCESS table with in-frame sequences only. Part of the clones is absent; in the studies checked, under half of the shortfall reflects unresolved V genes, and no reason is known for the rest. The table for this sample lists 38,000 or so clones; roughly 86% of them were counted only once. The ten largest account for under 4% of the sample. With regard to this clone: Its antigen is not yet known. There are no base qualities to consult, and no much larger clone falls within one base.

The trial excluded patients who had a history of autoimmune disease or who were on systemic immunosuppression. Peripheral blood for TCR sequencing was collected from all dose cohorts at baseline, on cycle 4 day 1, and on cycle 7 day 1. Samples were obtained from an open-label, multicenter, first-in-human phase I dose-escalation trial of ivuxolimab. Adults with locally advanced or metastatic melanoma, renal cell carcinoma, hepatocellular carcinoma or head and neck squamous cell carcinoma were enrolled in the trial. Before TCR sequencing, CD4+ T cells and CD8+ T cells from peripheral blood were sorted into separate populations.

In this chain, TRBV2 is recombined with TRBJ1-5, with 7 bases in between that match TRBD1. This clonotype was sampled from an adult with an advanced solid tumor such as melanoma, head and neck, liver or kidney cancer. The sample was CD4+ or CD8+ T cells sorted from blood, taken in a trial of the OX40 agonist ivuxolimab. This receptor carries the CDR3 CASSYRGGSNQPQHF. The bases are TGTGCCAGCAGTTACAGGGGAGGTAGCAATCAGCCCCAGCATTTT.